This T cell receptor (beta chain) was retrieved from a study of human T cells and chemical hapten exposure. General study points: With regard to DPC sensitization, TCRs above 1 in 1000 frequency did not change.

Germline CDR1 MDHEN, CDR2 SYDVKM. Trimming removed 7 bases from V and 0 bases from J, with 7 bases in between. This CDR3 has 13 amino acids. Time point described: pre-sensitization, week 0. Described treatment: therapeutic diphenylcyclopropenone sensitization with weekly scalp DPC. TCRdb used MiXCR to reprocess the RACE reads, holding one entry per CDR3 protein. The repertoire includes more than 250,000 distinct CDR3 sequences, 8.6% of them detected once, and approximately 2.3% sits in the top ten. This clonotype was seen a handful of times. The antigen is undetermined. This TCR was recovered from a woman aged 35 to 49 with alopecia areata. Some clones in this sample may be carry-over from other donors' samples. Source: whole blood, taken in connection with sensitization to the hapten diphenylcyclopropenone (DPC). The chain has TRBV28 and TRBJ2-1; D is unclear. The CDR3 is CASTADSYNEQFF. As DNA, the CDR3 is TGTGCCAGCACGGCAGACTCCTACAATGAGCAGTTCTTC.